The 6 T cell receptor beta chains listed next were all sequenced from one sample in a study of long-term antiretroviral therapy in people with HIV (dated by TCRdb to 2021 to 2024). The immunoSEQ hsTCRB v3.0 assay was used at survey level resolution to sequence the TRB variable region. This immuneACCESS table, as held by TCRdb, lists in-frame sequences with V and J called but not all clones. Of the missing ones, under half trace to an unresolved V gene in checked studies; the others have no known cause. Within this sample are approximately 10,000 clones, with over 65% of them counted one time only. Of the sample, 13% is held by the ten largest clones. Sequenced here: unsorted PBMCs, sampled 3 to 3.2 years before starting antiretroviral therapy. Source of these receptors: a man aged 35 to 55 with HIV.

This clone has only a few counts. This CDR3 reads CASSQSGTENEQFF. The CDR3, as DNA: TGCGCCAGCAGCCAATCCGGGACAGAAAATGAGCAGTTCTTC. V usage is TRBV4-3 and J usage is TRBJ2-1; 7 bases map to TRBD1. Trimming removed 2 bases from V and 7 bases from J; junction bases left unmatched: 5. The CDR3 loop spans 14 amino acids. CDR1 LGHNA and CDR2 YSLEER come from the germline V gene.

The CDR3 spells CASSPLHESSYNEQFF. The CDR3, as DNA: TGCGCCAGCAGCCCCCTTCACGAGAGCTCCTACAATGAGCAGTTCTTC. The rearrangement joins TRBV4-3 to TRBJ2-1; the D is unclear. V shed 4 bases and J shed 0 bases, with 13 bases lying between them. Germline V CDR1 and CDR2: LGHNA, YSLEER. This CDR3 comprises 16 residues.

The gene calls are TRBV4-3 and TRBJ2-1; 11 bases line up with TRBD2. Per germline, CDR1 LGHNA and CDR2 YSLEER. The CDR3 has 15 residues. V lost 1 base and J lost 10; bases outside the gene matches: 6. The CDR3 bases are TGCGCCAGCAGCCAAGTTAGCGGGAGGGCCGGGGAGCAGTTCTTC. Encoded protein: CASSQVSGRAGEQFF.

The rearrangement uses TRBV13 and TRBJ2-2; 8 positions agree with TRBD1. The CDR3 covers 13 residues. The J segment lost 6 bases and the V segment lost 5 bases, leaving 2 bases of the junction unmatched. The germline gives CDR1 PRHDT, CDR2 FYEKMQ (reference sequence). The CDR3 DNA follows: TGTGCCAGCAGCGGACAGGGACCCGGGGAGCTGTTTTTT. Translating gives CASSGQGPGELFF.

The chain combines TRBV28 with TRBJ2-7, with D possibly being TRBD1 (6 bases). Germline CDR1 reads MDHEN; CDR2 reads SYDVKM. The CDR3 has 14 residues. Trimming took 1 base from V and 0 from J, leaving 7 bases between them. The CDR3 DNA reads TGTGCCAGCAGTTTATACAGGGCCTCCTACGAGCAGTACTTC. Translation: CASSLYRASYEQYF.

CDR3 sequence reads: CASSSPSVSYNEQFF. The CDR3 DNA is TGTGCCAGCAGCTCCCCCTCCGTTTCCTACAATGAGCAGTTCTTC. The V gene is TRBV11-2, the J gene TRBJ2-1; unclear D gene. This CDR3 has 15 residues. V lost 4 bases and J 1 base, leaving 11 bases between the germline ends. Germline CDR1 is SGHAT and CDR2 is FQNNGV.